This TCR beta chain was obtained from a study of OX40 agonist ivuxolimab in advanced cancers. CDR3 length: 12 residues. The germline gives CDR1 SQVTM, CDR2 ANQGSEA. Trimming removed 6 bases from V and 3 bases from J, with 9 bases in between. The protocol was immunoSEQ multiplex PCR, while the TCRdb copy is restricted to in-frame clones and leaves out a portion. This table has 84,000 or so clones, approximately 95% appearing once. The chain joins TRBV29-1 to TRBJ1-3; possibly TRBD1 for D (5 bases). The sample was CD4+ or CD8+ T cells sorted from blood, taken in a trial of the OX40 agonist ivuxolimab. The TCR was taken from an adult with an advanced solid tumor such as melanoma, head and neck, liver or kidney cancer. The CDR3 here is CSVWGDGNTIYF. The CDR3, as DNA: TGCAGCGTGTGGGGGGATGGAAACACCATATATTTT.